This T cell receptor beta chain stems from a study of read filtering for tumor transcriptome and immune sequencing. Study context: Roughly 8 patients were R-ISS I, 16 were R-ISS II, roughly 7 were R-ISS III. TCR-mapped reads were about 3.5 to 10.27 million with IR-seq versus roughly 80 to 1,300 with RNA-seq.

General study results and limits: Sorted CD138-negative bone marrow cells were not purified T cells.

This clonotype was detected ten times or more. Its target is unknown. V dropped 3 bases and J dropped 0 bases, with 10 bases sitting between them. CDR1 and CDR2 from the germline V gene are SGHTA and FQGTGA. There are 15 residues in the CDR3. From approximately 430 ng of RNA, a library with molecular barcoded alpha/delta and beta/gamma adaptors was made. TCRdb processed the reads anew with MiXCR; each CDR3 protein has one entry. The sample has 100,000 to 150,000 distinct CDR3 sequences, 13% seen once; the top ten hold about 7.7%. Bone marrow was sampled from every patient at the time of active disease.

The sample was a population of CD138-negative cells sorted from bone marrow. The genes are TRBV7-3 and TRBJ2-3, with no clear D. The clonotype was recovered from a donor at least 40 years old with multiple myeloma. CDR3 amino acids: CASSFGLTSTDTQYF. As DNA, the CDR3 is TGTGCCAGCAGCTTTGGATTAACGAGCACAGATACGCAGTATTTT. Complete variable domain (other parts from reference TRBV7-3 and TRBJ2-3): GAGVSQTPSNKVTEKGKYVELRCDPISGHTALYWYRQSLGQGPEFLIYFQGTGAADDSGLPNDRFFAVRPEGSVSTLKIQRTERGDSAVYLCASSFGLTSTDTQYFGPGTRLTVL.